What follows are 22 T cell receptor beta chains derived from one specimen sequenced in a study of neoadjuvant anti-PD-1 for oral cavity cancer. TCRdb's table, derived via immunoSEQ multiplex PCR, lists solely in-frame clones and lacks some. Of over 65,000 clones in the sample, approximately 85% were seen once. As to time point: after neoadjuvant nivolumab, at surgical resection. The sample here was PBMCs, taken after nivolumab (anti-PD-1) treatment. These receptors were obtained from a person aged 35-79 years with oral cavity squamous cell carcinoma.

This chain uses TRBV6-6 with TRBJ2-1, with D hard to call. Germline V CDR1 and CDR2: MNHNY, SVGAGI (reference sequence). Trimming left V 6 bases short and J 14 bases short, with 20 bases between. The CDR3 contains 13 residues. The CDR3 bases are TGTGCCAGCAGCTCAGACCCTCGCACCGCGGAGTTCTTC. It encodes CASSSDPRTAEFF.

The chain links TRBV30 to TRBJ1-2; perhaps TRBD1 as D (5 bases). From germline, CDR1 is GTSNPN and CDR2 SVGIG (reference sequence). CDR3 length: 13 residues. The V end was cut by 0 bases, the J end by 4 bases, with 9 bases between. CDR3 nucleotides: TGTGCCTGGAGTGTCACGAGGGGCTATGGCTACACCTTC. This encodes CAWSVTRGYGYTF.

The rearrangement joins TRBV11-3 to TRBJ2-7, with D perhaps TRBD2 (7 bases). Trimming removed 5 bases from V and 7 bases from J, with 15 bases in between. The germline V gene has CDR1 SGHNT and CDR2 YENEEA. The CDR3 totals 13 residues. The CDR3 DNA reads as TGTGCCAGCAGCCGTGCGGGGGCGCGGGAGCAGTACTTC. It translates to CASSRAGAREQYF.

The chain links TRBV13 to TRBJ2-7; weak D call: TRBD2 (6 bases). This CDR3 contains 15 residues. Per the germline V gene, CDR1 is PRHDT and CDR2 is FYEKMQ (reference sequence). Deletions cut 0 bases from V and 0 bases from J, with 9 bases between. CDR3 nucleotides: TGTGCCAGCAGCTTAGGCGGAGGGTCCTCCTACGAGCAGTACTTC. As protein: CASSLGGGSSYEQYF.

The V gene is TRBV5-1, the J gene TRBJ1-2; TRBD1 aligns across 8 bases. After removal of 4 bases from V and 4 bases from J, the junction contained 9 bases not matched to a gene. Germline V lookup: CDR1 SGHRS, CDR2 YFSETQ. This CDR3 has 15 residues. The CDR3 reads CASSPGQGLSYGYTF. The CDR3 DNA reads TGCGCCAGCAGCCCTGGACAGGGCCTTAGCTATGGCTACACCTTC.

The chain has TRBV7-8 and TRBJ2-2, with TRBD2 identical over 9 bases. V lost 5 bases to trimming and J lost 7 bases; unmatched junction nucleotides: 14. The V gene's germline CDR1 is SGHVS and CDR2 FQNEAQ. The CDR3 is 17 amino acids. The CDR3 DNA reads TGTGCCAGCAGCGAAGGGCTGCTAGCGGGATTCGGCGGGGAGCTGTTTTTT. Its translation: CASSEGLLAGFGGELFF.

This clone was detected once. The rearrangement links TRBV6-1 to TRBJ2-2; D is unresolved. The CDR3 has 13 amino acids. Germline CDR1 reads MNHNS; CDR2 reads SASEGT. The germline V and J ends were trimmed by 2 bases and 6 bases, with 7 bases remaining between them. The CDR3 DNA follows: TGTGCCAGCAGTGAATCATTAGCCGGGGAGCTGTTTTTT. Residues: CASSESLAGELFF.

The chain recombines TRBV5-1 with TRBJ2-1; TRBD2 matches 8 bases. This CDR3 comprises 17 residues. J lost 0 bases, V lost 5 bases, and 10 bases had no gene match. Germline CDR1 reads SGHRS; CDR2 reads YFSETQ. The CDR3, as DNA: TGCGCCAGCAGTCCCCGACTAGCGTCAAGCTCCTACAATGAGCAGTTCTTC. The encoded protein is CASSPRLASSSYNEQFF. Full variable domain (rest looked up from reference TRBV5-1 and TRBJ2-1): KAGVTQTPRYLIKTRGQQVTLSCSPISGHRSVSWYQQTPGQGLQFLFEYFSETQRNKGNFPGRFSGRQFSNSRSEMNVSTLELGDSALYLCASSPRLASSSYNEQFFGPGTRLTVL.

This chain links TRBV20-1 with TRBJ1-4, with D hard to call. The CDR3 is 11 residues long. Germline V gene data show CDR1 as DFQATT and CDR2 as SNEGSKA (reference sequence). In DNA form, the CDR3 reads TGCAGCTCCCGAACTAATGAAAAACTGTTTTTT. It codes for CSSRTNEKLFF.

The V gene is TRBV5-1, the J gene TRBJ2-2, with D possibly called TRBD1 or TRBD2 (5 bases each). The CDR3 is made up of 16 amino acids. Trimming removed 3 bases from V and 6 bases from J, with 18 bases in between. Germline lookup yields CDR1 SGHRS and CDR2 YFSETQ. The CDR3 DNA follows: TGCGCCAGCAGCTGGGTTGGGCCGATGGGGGCCGGGGAGCTGTTTTTT. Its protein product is CASSWVGPMGAGELFF.

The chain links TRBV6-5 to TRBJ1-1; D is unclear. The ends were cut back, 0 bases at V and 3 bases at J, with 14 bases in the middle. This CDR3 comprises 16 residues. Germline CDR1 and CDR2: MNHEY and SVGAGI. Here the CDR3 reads CASSYSNGPGDTEAFF. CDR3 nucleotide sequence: TGTGCCAGCAGTTACTCGAACGGGCCGGGCGACACTGAAGCTTTCTTT.

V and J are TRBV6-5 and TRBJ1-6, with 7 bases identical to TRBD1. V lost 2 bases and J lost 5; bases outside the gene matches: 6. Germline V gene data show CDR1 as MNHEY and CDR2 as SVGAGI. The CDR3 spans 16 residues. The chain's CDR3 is CASSYVPGQNNSPLHF. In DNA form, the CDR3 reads TGTGCCAGCAGTTACGTCCCGGGACAGAATAATTCACCCCTCCACTTT.

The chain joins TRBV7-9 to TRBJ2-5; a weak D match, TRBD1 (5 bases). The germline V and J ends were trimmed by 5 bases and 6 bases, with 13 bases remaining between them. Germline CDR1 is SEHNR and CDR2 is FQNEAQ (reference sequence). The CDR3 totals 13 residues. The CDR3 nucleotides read TGTGCCAGCAGCGCCCTAGGGGTGCAGACCCAGTACTTC. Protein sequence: CASSALGVQTQYF.

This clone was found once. In DNA, the CDR3 is TGTGCCTGGAGTGTAGCAGGGGGGGAGCAGTACTTC. Amino acid sequence: CAWSVAGGEQYF. The chain recombines TRBV30 with TRBJ2-7, with TRBD1 as a possible D gene (7 bases). V lost 0 bases to trimming and J lost 7 bases, with 10 bases between them. The CDR3 is made up of 12 amino acids. Germline CDR1 and CDR2: GTSNPN and SVGIG (reference sequence).

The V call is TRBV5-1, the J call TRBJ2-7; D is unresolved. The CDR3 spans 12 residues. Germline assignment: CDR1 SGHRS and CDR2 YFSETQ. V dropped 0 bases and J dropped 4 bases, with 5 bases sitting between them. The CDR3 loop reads CASSLERYEQYF. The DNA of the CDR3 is TGCGCCAGCAGCTTGGAAAGGTACGAGCAGTACTTC.

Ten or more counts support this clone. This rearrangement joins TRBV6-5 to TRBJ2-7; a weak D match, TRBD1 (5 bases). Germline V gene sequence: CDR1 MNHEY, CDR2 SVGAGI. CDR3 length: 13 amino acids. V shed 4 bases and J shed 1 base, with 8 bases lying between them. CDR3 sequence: CASSWRQSYEQYF. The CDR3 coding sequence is TGTGCCAGCAGTTGGCGACAGTCCTACGAGCAGTACTTC.

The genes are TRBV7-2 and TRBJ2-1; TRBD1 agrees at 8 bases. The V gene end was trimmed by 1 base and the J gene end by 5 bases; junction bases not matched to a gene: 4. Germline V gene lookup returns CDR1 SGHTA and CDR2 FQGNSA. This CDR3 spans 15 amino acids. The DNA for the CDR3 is TGTGCCAGCAGCTTAGGGACAGGGAAGGACAATGAGCAGTTCTTC. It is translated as CASSLGTGKDNEQFF.

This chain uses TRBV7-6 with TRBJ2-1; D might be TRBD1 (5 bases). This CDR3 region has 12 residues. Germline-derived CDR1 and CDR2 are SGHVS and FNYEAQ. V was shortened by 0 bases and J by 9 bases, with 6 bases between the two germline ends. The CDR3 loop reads CASSLAQGEQFF. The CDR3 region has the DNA TGTGCCAGCAGCTTAGCGCAGGGTGAGCAGTTCTTC. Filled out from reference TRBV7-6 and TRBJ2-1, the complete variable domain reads GAGVSQSPRYKVTKRGQDVALRCDPISGHVSLYWYRQALGQGPEFLTYFNYEAQQDKSGLPNDRFSAERPEGSISTLTIQRTEQRDSAMYRCASSLAQGEQFFGPGTRLTVL.

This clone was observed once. The CDR3 reads CASSPNQQGVAGELFF. The CDR3 DNA is TGTGCCAGCAGCCCTAACCAACAGGGTGTGGCCGGGGAGCTGTTTTTT. The chain links TRBV7-6 to TRBJ2-2; tentatively, D is TRBD1 (6 bases). Germline V gene lookup returns CDR1 SGHVS and CDR2 FNYEAQ. The CDR3 consists of 16 residues. V was cut by 5 bases and J by 6 bases, with 19 bases left in between.

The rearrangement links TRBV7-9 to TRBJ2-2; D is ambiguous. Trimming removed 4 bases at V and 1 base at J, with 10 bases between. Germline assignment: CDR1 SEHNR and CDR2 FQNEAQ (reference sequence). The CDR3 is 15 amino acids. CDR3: CASSSMGGNTGELFF. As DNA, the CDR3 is TGTGCCAGCAGCTCAATGGGCGGGAACACCGGGGAGCTGTTTTTT.

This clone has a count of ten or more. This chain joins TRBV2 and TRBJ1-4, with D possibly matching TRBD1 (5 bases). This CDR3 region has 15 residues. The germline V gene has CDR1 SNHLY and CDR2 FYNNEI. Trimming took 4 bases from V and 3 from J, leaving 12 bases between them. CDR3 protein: CASSVGGPANEKLFF. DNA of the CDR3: TGTGCCAGCAGTGTGGGGGGACCAGCTAATGAAAAACTGTTTTTT.

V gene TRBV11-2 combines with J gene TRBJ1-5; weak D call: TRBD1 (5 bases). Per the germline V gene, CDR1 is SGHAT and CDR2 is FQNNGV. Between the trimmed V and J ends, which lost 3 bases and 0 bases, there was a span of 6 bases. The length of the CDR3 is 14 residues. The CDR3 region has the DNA TGTGCCAGCAGCTTGACAGATAGCAATCAGCCCCAGCATTTT. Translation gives CASSLTDSNQPQHF.